This T cell receptor beta chain was recorded in a study of blood T cell repertoires in COVID-19. Overall study: Nucleic acid was either cDNA or gDNA, and it came from T cells, B-cell-depleted T cells, or PBMCs.

In the original workflow: Researchers report that nucleated cell counts were estimated from reference gene primer amplification. TCRdb keeps only in-frame clones here, not all; method: immunoSEQ multiplex PCR. That table furnishes V, J and clone size, whereas the DNA furnished D and trimming. The sample consists of 95,000 to 150,000 clones, 70% to 80% of them appearing once. This CDR3 comprises 14 residues. Trimming shortened V by 3 bases and J by 0 bases, and 9 bases separated the two germline ends. Per the germline V gene, CDR1 is SEHNR and CDR2 is FQNEAQ (reference sequence). The sample consisted of peripheral blood. This TCR was recovered from a human donor in a cohort sampled during active COVID-19. The genes are TRBV7-9 and TRBJ2-7; D possibly corresponds to TRBD2 (5 bases). CDR3: CASSLLGDSYEQYF. CDR3 bases: TGTGCCAGCAGCTTGCTCGGGGACTCCTACGAGCAGTACTTC. Variable domain in full (rest from reference TRBV7-9 and TRBJ2-7): DTGVSQNPRHKITKRGQNVTFRCDPISEHNRLYWYRQTLGQGPEFLTYFQNEAQLEKSRLLSDRFSAERPKGSFSTLEIQRTEQGDSAMYLCASSLLGDSYEQYFGPGTRLTVT.